This TCR beta chain is drawn from a study of OX40 agonist ivuxolimab in advanced cancers. General study results and limits: Clonal expansion was seen in CD4+ and CD8+ blood T cells by week 6 at 0.1 to 3.0 mg/kg.

People who had autoimmune disease history or systemic immunosuppression were excluded. Sampling of blood occurred at baseline, cycle 4 day 1, and cycle 7 day 1. As for this clone: Its target is not known.

Using immunoSEQ multiplex PCR, the repertoire was profiled, and TCRdb retains in-frame clones only, with some absent. Here the sample spans roughly 100,000 clones, roughly 87% being singletons. The ends lost 8 bases at V and 0 bases at J; junction bases unmatched: 15. This CDR3 contains 19 residues. Germline-derived CDR1 and CDR2 are MNHEY and SMNVEV (reference sequence). This material consisted of CD4+ or CD8+ T cells sorted from blood, taken in a trial of the OX40 agonist ivuxolimab. The gene calls are TRBV27 and TRBJ2-1, with 11 bases fitting TRBD2. This TCR was sampled from an adult with an advanced solid tumor such as melanoma, head and neck, liver or kidney cancer. The CDR3 sequence: CASSKASGRQYFSYNEQFF. DNA of the CDR3: TGTGCCAGCTCGAAAGCTAGCGGGAGGCAATATTTCTCCTACAATGAGCAGTTCTTC.